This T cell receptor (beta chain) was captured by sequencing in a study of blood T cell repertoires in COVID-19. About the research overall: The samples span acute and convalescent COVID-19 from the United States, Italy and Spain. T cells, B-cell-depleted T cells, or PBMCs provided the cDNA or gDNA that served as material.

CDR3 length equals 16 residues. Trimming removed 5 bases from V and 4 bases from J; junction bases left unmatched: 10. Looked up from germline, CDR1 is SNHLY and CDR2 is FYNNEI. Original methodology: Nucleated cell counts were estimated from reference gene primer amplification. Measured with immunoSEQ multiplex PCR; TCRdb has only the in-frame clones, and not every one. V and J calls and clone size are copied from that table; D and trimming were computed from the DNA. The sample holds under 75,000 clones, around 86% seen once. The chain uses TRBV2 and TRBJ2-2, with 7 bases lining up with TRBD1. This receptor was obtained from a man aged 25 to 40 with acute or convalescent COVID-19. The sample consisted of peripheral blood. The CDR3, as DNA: TGTGCCAGCAGTTCACCCGACAGGGTTATCACCGGGGAGCTGTTTTTT. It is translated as CASSSPDRVITGELFF.